One and the same sample provided the 25 T cell receptor beta chains below, sequenced in a study of blood T cell repertoires in COVID-19. Clones were read by immunoSEQ multiplex PCR, and TCRdb kept only the in-frame ones, dropping some. Of over 50,000 clones listed, approximately 83% are singletons. The sequencing input was peripheral blood. The receptors originated from a human donor in a cohort sampled during active COVID-19.

J is TRBJ1-4 and V is TRBV7-9; 11 positions match TRBD1. Germline CDR1 and CDR2: SEHNR and FQNEAQ (reference sequence). The CDR3 runs to 14 residues. With 5 bases clipped from V and 7 bases from J, the junction kept 3 bases outside the gene matches. As DNA, the CDR3 is TGTGCCAGCAGCGCCGGGACAGGGGGTGAAAAACTGTTTTTT. This translates into CASSAGTGGEKLFF.

J is TRBJ2-3 and V is TRBV4-2; 7 bases align to TRBD2. The germline CDR1 and CDR2 sequences are LGHNA and YNFKEQ. The J segment lost 10 bases and the V segment lost 0 bases, leaving 7 bases of the junction unmatched. CDR3 length: 14 amino acids. For the CDR3, the DNA is TGTGCCAGCAGCCAAGATCCCGAGCGGGGTCCGCAGTATTTT. This sequence encodes CASSQDPERGPQYF.

V usage is TRBV24-1 and J usage is TRBJ1-1, with D hard to call. V lost 4 bases, J lost 9 bases, and 14 bases lay in between. The germline V gene has CDR1 KGHDR and CDR2 SFDVKD. The CDR3 contains 13 residues. The CDR3 region has the DNA TGTGCCACCAGTGACCCCTTACACCAGAAAGCTTTCTTT. The encoded protein is CATSDPLHQKAFF.

This clone qualifies as medium-sized (0.01 to 0.1%). This chain links TRBV10-2 with TRBJ2-2, with a weak D call TRBD1 (5 bases). CDR3 length: 14 amino acids. Looked up from germline, CDR1 is WSHSY and CDR2 is SAAADI. Trimming took off 5 bases at V and 2 bases at J, with 9 bases between the two ends. The CDR3 sequence: CASSPGFNTGELFF. The CDR3 DNA follows: TGCGCCAGCAGTCCAGGGTTCAACACCGGGGAGCTGTTTTTT.

The chain is built from TRBV20-1 and TRBJ2-1, with TRBD2 matching 8 bases. This CDR3 spans 14 amino acids. The ends lost 3 bases at V and 8 bases at J; junction bases unmatched: 9. Germline V lookup: CDR1 DFQATT, CDR2 SNEGSKA (reference sequence). DNA of the CDR3: TGCAGTGCTAGTCCCACTAGCGGTACATATGAGCAGTTCTTC. Residues: CSASPTSGTYEQFF.

The chain joins TRBV30 to TRBJ1-2; D is undetermined. The CDR3 has 11 residues. Trimming shortened V by 2 bases and J by 3 bases, and 4 bases separated the two germline ends. The germline V gene encodes CDR1 GTSNPN and CDR2 SVGIG (reference sequence). CDR3 amino acids: CAWSIYYGYTF. For the CDR3, the DNA is TGTGCCTGGAGTATCTACTATGGCTACACCTTC. Filled out from reference TRBV30 and TRBJ1-2, the complete variable domain reads SQTIHQWPATLVQPVGSPLSLECTVEGTSNPNLYWYRQAAGRGLQLLFYSVGIGQISSEVPQNLSASRPQDRQFILSSKKLLLSDSGFYLCAWSIYYGYTFGSGTRLTVV.

The V gene is TRBV6-2 or TRBV6-3, the J gene TRBJ2-7; D is possibly TRBD2 (6 bases). Trimming removed 0 bases from V and 0 bases from J, with 12 bases in between. Germline CDR1 is MNHEY and CDR2 is SVGEGT. The CDR3 runs to 16 residues. This CDR3 reads CASSYSSRGNSYEQYF. CDR3 bases: TGTGCCAGCAGTTACTCCAGTCGCGGGAACTCCTACGAGCAGTACTTC.

This chain uses TRBV7-8 with TRBJ2-7; 7 bases agree with TRBD2. Germline trimming cut 2 bases from V and 7 bases from J; bases unmatched to any gene: 8. The CDR3 spans 14 residues. Germline CDR1 is SGHVS and CDR2 is FQNEAQ. Here the CDR3 reads CASSLLGGAGEQYF. The CDR3 DNA reads as TGTGCCAGCAGCTTACTGGGAGGAGCGGGGGAGCAGTACTTC.

On this clone: The junction departs from germline at one end; a sequencing error may be responsible. The chain has TRBV7-9 and TRBJ2-3, with a possible D match to TRBD2 (5 bases). The germline V gene has CDR1 SEHNR and CDR2 FQNEAQ (reference sequence). CDR3 length: 14 residues. CDR3 in amino acids: CASSFVGSRDTQYF. Written as DNA, the CDR3 is TGTGCCAGCAGCTTTGTAGGGAGCAGAGATACGCAGTATTTT.

The chain joins TRBV28 to TRBJ1-2; the match to TRBD1 covers 9 bases. The germline V gene has CDR1 MDHEN and CDR2 SYDVKM. This CDR3 spans 16 amino acids. Trimming took 5 bases from V and 2 from J; bases not matched to a gene: 9. The CDR3 bases are TGTGCCAGCAGTAGACCCCCGGGACAGGGAAACTATGGCTACACCTTC. Its protein is CASSRPPGQGNYGYTF.

This sequence joins TRBV4-3 and TRBJ1-6; weak D call: TRBD1 (6 bases). The CDR3 consists of 18 residues. V lost 0 bases to trimming and J lost 9 bases, with 21 bases between them. The germline CDR1 and CDR2 sequences are LGHNA and YSLEER. The DNA for the CDR3 is TGCGCCAGCAGCCAAGACTGGGGAGCGGGACATAGGGGTTCACCCCTCCACTTT. Translated, it gives CASSQDWGAGHRGSPLHF.

The chain uses TRBV7-9 and TRBJ2-3; TRBD1 is a possible D gene (6 bases). This CDR3 contains 14 residues. Trimming removed 5 bases at V and 4 bases at J, with 13 bases between. CDR1 is SEHNR, CDR2 FQNEAQ, per germline (reference sequence). The CDR3 coding sequence is TGTGCCAGCAGCCTCCAAGGGGGAGCAGATACGCAGTATTTT. Encoded protein: CASSLQGGADTQYF.

The J gene is TRBJ2-3, the V gene TRBV11-3, with 10 bases matching TRBD2. The junction had 6 bases not matched to a gene; V was cut back by 0 bases and J by 3 bases. CDR1 SGHNT and CDR2 YENEEA come from the germline V gene. CDR3 length: 17 amino acids. The CDR3 reads CASSLDPSGRGTDTQYF. In nucleotides, the CDR3 is TGTGCCAGCAGCTTAGACCCTAGCGGGAGAGGGACAGATACGCAGTATTTT.

This chain links TRBV30 with TRBJ1-2; D is undetermined. Germline values: CDR1 GTSNPN, CDR2 SVGIG (reference sequence). Trimming removed 3 bases at V and 3 bases at J, with 14 bases between. This CDR3 is built from 14 residues. The CDR3 protein is CAWRPRDPYYGYTF. In DNA, the CDR3 is TGTGCCTGGAGACCCCGCGATCCCTACTATGGCTACACCTTC. Variable domain in full (rest from reference TRBV30 and TRBJ1-2): SQTIHQWPATLVQPVGSPLSLECTVEGTSNPNLYWYRQAAGRGLQLLFYSVGIGQISSEVPQNLSASRPQDRQFILSSKKLLLSDSGFYLCAWRPRDPYYGYTFGSGTRLTVV.

The table lists this clone with a count of one. The J gene is TRBJ1-2, the V gene TRBV2; 8 positions match TRBD1. The CDR3 loop spans 15 amino acids. CDR1 is SNHLY and CDR2 is FYNNEI in the germline V gene. The junction had 5 bases not matched to a gene; V was cut back by 5 bases and J by 0 bases. CDR3 nucleotide sequence: TGTGCCAGCAGTCCCGGACAGGGAGCTAACTATGGCTACACCTTC. Amino acids: CASSPGQGANYGYTF.

The rearrangement uses TRBV6-6 and TRBJ1-5, with TRBD1 identical over 10 bases. The V gene's germline CDR1 is MNHNY and CDR2 SVGAGI (reference sequence). The CDR3 is 16 amino acids. V was clipped by 6 bases and J by 2 bases; unmatched bases: 7. CDR3 region: CASSPLGTGGNQPQHF. In nucleotides, the CDR3 is TGTGCCAGCAGCCCCCTCGGGACAGGGGGCAATCAGCCCCAGCATTTT.

The chain combines TRBV11-1 with TRBJ2-5; TRBD1 might be the D (6 bases). The V end was cut by 5 bases, the J end by 4 bases, with 20 bases between. This CDR3 comprises 16 residues. CDR1 and CDR2 from the germline V gene are SGHAT and FQDESV (reference sequence). CDR3 region: CASSPPRFGQPETQYF. The CDR3 bases are TGTGCCAGCAGCCCCCCGAGGTTCGGACAGCCAGAGACCCAGTACTTC. Supplemented by reference TRBV11-1 and TRBJ2-5, the full variable domain reads EAEVAQSPRYKITEKSQAVAFWCDPISGHATLYWYRQILGQGPELLVQFQDESVVDDSQLPKDRFSAERLKGVDSTLKIQPAELGDSAMYLCASSPPRFGQPETQYFGPGTRLLVL.

This clone was picked up one time. This chain uses TRBV2 with TRBJ1-3; D ambiguous. In germline, CDR1 is SNHLY, CDR2 FYNNEI. Trimming pared 4 bases from V and 3 bases from J, leaving 4 bases between. This CDR3 comprises 12 residues. The CDR3 sequence: CASSALGNTIYF. CDR3 nucleotide sequence: TGTGCCAGCAGTGCCCTTGGAAACACCATATATTTT.

The chain links TRBV27 to TRBJ1-6; 9 bases match TRBD1. With V trimmed by 6 bases and J by 9 bases, 0 bases remained unmatched. CDR1 and CDR2 (germline): MNHEY, SMNVEV (reference sequence). CDR3 size: 12 residues. CDR3 in amino acids: CASRQGASPLHF. CDR3 nucleotides: TGTGCCAGCAGACAGGGGGCTTCACCCCTCCACTTT.

The chain joins TRBV9 to TRBJ2-2, with a possible D match to TRBD2 (6 bases). This CDR3 has 14 residues. V was pared by 3 bases and J by 7 bases, with 13 bases between. Germline V CDR1 and CDR2: SGDLS, YYNGEE. Here the CDR3 DNA reads TGTGCCAGCAGCGCCGGAGGGGACGGCGGGGAGCTGTTTTTT. This encodes CASSAGGDGGELFF.

This chain links TRBV3-1 (or the pseudogene TRBV3-2) with TRBJ2-7, with D perhaps matching TRBD1 (7 bases). This CDR3 contains 15 residues. The ends were cut back, 4 bases at V and 0 bases at J, with 13 bases in the middle. Germline-derived CDR1 and CDR2 are LGHDT and YNNKEL (reference sequence). The CDR3 sequence is CASSLSGGSSYEQYF. The CDR3 DNA is TGTGCCAGCAGCCTCTCAGGGGGGAGCTCCTACGAGCAGTACTTC.

The rearrangement uses TRBV4-2 and TRBJ2-3, with 8 bases lining up with TRBD2. This CDR3 is 16 amino acids long. Trimming cost V 2 bases and J 4 bases; bases outside gene matches: 8. Germline V CDR1 and CDR2: LGHNA, YNFKEQ. Written as DNA, the CDR3 is TGTGCCAGCAGCCAAACCGGGACTAGAGGATCAGATACGCAGTATTTT. Residues: CASSQTGTRGSDTQYF.

The genes are TRBV11-2 and TRBJ2-3, with D tentatively TRBD2 (6 bases). The V gene's germline CDR1 is SGHAT and CDR2 FQNNGV. This CDR3 is built from 14 residues. V was shortened by 1 base and J by 11 bases, with 16 bases between the two germline ends. CDR3 loop: CASSLAGVDSLQYF. The CDR3 bases are TGTGCCAGCAGCTTAGCGGGGGTAGATTCGTTGCAGTATTTT.

The sample holds one count of this clone. CDR3 sequence (DNA): TGTGCCAGCAGCTTAGGACAGATCAATCAGCCCCAGCATTTT. It specifies CASSLGQINQPQHF. The chain links TRBV7-2 to TRBJ1-5; D is perhaps TRBD1 (5 bases). Germline CDR1 and CDR2: SGHTA and FQGNSA. Trimming removed 1 base at V and 3 bases at J, with 7 bases between. This CDR3 has 14 amino acids. Full variable domain (rest looked up from reference TRBV7-2 and TRBJ1-5): GAGVSQSPSNKVTEKGKDVELRCDPISGHTALYWYRQSLGQGLEFLIYFQGNSAPDKSGLPSDRFSAERTGGSVSTLTIQRTQQEDSAVYLCASSLGQINQPQHFGDGTRLSIL.

The chain is built from TRBV2 and TRBJ1-5; a weak D match, TRBD1 (6 bases). The CDR3 is 14 residues long. Trimming removed 5 bases from V and 6 bases from J, with 14 bases in between. CDR1 and CDR2 from the germline V gene are SNHLY and FYNNEI. The CDR3 coding sequence is TGTGCCAGCAGTACATCAGGGGCTGGTCAGCCCCAGCATTTT. It yields the protein CASSTSGAGQPQHF.